The 23 T cell receptor beta chains presented below share a single source sample, sequenced in a study of blood T cell repertoires in COVID-19. Generated by immunoSEQ multiplex PCR, the TCRdb table keeps only in-frame clones and is missing some. The repertoire holds 200,000 to 250,000 clones, approximately 90% seen once, with roughly 2.7% in the top ten. Sequencing was carried out using peripheral blood. These receptors originate from a man aged 25-45 years with COVID-19, enrolled during active disease.

The genes are TRBV9 and TRBJ1-3; perhaps TRBD1 as D (6 bases). Germline V CDR1 and CDR2: SGDLS, YYNGEE. The CDR3 extends over 19 amino acids. V was pared by 0 bases and J by 0 bases, with 19 bases between. The CDR3 loop reads CASSVAPDRDDFSGNTIYF. In nucleotides, the CDR3 is TGTGCCAGCAGCGTAGCACCGGACAGAGACGACTTCTCTGGAAACACCATATATTTT.

The chain couples TRBV9 to TRBJ2-1, with 8 bases fitting TRBD1. Germline values: CDR1 SGDLS, CDR2 YYNGEE. This CDR3 has 15 amino acids. The ends lost 4 bases at V and 0 bases at J; junction bases unmatched: 3. CDR3 sequence: CASSIDRGSYNEQFF. DNA for the CDR3: TGTGCCAGCAGCATAGACAGGGGCTCCTACAATGAGCAGTTCTTC.

The CDR3 DNA reads as TGTGCCAGCAGTTACTCCGGACTGGAAACTGAAGCTTTCTTT. The encoded protein is CASSYSGLETEAFF. The V gene is TRBV6-2 or TRBV6-3, the J gene TRBJ1-1; D remains unclear. This CDR3 comprises 14 residues. Trimming took 0 bases from V and 5 from J, leaving 10 bases between them. CDR1 is MNHEY and CDR2 is SVGEGT in the germline V gene.

The chain employs TRBV30 and TRBJ1-5; no reliable D call. Between the trimmed V and J ends, which lost 3 bases and 4 bases, there was a span of 13 bases. Per the germline V gene, CDR1 is GTSNPN and CDR2 is SVGIG (reference sequence). CDR3 size: 14 residues. The CDR3 DNA reads TGTGCCTGGAGGGGTCCGGGAGAGAATCAGCCCCAGCATTTT. Translating gives CAWRGPGENQPQHF. The full variable domain, rest sourced from reference TRBV30 and TRBJ1-5, is SQTIHQWPATLVQPVGSPLSLECTVEGTSNPNLYWYRQAAGRGLQLLFYSVGIGQISSEVPQNLSASRPQDRQFILSSKKLLLSDSGFYLCAWRGPGENQPQHFGDGTRLSIL.

The rearrangement links TRBV19 to TRBJ2-7; possible D gene TRBD2, 5 bases. CDR3 length: 17 residues. Trimming cost V 3 bases and J 6 bases, with 24 bases left between them. CDR1 is LNHDA and CDR2 is SQIVND in the germline V gene (reference sequence). CDR3: CASSMGDGSPEYAEQYF. For the CDR3, the DNA is TGTGCCAGTAGTATGGGAGACGGCTCCCCAGAATACGCCGAGCAGTACTTC.

This clone appeared a single time. This chain joins TRBV9 and TRBJ2-3; D is possibly TRBD2 (6 bases). Trimming cost V 4 bases and J 2 bases, with 14 bases left between them. The CDR3 spans 15 residues. Germline V CDR1 and CDR2: SGDLS, YYNGEE. CDR3 in amino acids: CASSLRGYHTDTQYF. The CDR3 coding sequence is TGTGCCAGCAGCCTGCGGGGTTACCACACAGATACGCAGTATTTT. The full variable domain, with the rest looked up from reference TRBV9 and TRBJ2-3, is DSGVTQTPKHLITATGQRVTLRCSPRSGDLSVYWYQQSLDQGLQFLIQYYNGEERAKGNILERFSAQQFPDLHSELNLSSLELGDSALYFCASSLRGYHTDTQYFGPGTRLTVL.

The chain recombines TRBV4-3 with TRBJ2-3; 7 positions match TRBD1. Per germline, CDR1 LGHNA and CDR2 YSLEER. The V and J ends lost 1 base and 4 bases, in that order; junction bases with no gene match: 5. The CDR3 length is 15 residues. CDR3 DNA sequence: TGCGCCAGCAGCCAAGTAGGACAGGCCGCAGATACGCAGTATTTT. It encodes CASSQVGQAADTQYF.

The chain combines TRBV2 with TRBJ1-2, with 9 nucleotides matching TRBD1. Losses at the gene ends were 11 bases for V and 5 bases for J; bases not matched to a gene: 6. Per germline, CDR1 SNHLY and CDR2 FYNNEI. The CDR3 sequence is 12 residues long. CDR3 in amino acids: CAGSGTGYGYTF. The CDR3, as DNA: TGTGCCGGATCCGGGACAGGGTATGGCTACACCTTC.

This chain joins TRBV5-1 and TRBJ2-1; 9 nucleotides align to TRBD2. V trimming: 0 bases; J trimming: 0 bases; junction bases outside the gene matches: 4. CDR3 size: 17 residues. Looked up from germline, CDR1 is SGHRS and CDR2 is YFSETQ. CDR3 in DNA: TGCGCCAGCAGCTTGGATGCGGGGGGGAGCTCCTACAATGAGCAGTTCTTC. Protein sequence: CASSLDAGGSSYNEQFF.

The V call is TRBV27, the J call TRBJ2-7; 8 nucleotides line up with TRBD1. With 4 bases clipped from V and 7 bases from J, the junction kept 21 bases outside the gene matches. There are 18 residues in the CDR3. Germline CDR1 and CDR2: MNHEY and SMNVEV (reference sequence). CDR3 DNA: TGTGCCAGCAGTTCGGCACTCAGAGGACAGGGTTTGTTTGGGGAGCAGTACTTC. It codes for CASSSALRGQGLFGEQYF.

The gene calls are TRBV9 and TRBJ1-4, with 9 positions matching TRBD1. This CDR3 is built from 15 residues. Germline V CDR1 and CDR2: SGDLS, YYNGEE. J gave up 8 bases and V 3 bases, and 8 bases lay outside the gene matches. The CDR3 spells CASSATQGASEKLFF. The CDR3 nucleotides read TGTGCCAGCAGCGCTACACAGGGGGCATCAGAAAAACTGTTTTTT. The whole variable domain, remainder taken from reference TRBV9 and TRBJ1-4, is DSGVTQTPKHLITATGQRVTLRCSPRSGDLSVYWYQQSLDQGLQFLIQYYNGEERAKGNILERFSAQQFPDLHSELNLSSLELGDSALYFCASSATQGASEKLFFGSGTQLSVL.

The V gene is TRBV7-2, the J gene TRBJ1-2; TRBD1 agrees at 9 bases. After removal of 3 bases from V and 2 bases from J, the junction contained 1 base not matched to a gene. The CDR3 runs 14 residues. Germline values: CDR1 SGHTA, CDR2 FQGNSA. The chain's CDR3 is CASSFGTGNYGYTF. DNA of the CDR3: TGTGCCAGCAGCTTTGGGACAGGGAACTATGGCTACACCTTC.

The rearrangement joins TRBV5-4 to TRBJ2-1; 9 bases line up with TRBD2. CDR1 is SGHNT, CDR2 YYREEE, per germline (reference sequence). CDR3 length equals 15 residues. J lost 4 bases, V lost 1 base, and 3 bases had no gene match. The CDR3 spells CASSLSSGTYNEQFF. The DNA for the CDR3 is TGTGCCAGCAGCTTGTCTAGCGGGACGTACAATGAGCAGTTCTTC.

In this sample, this clone turned up once. The J gene is TRBJ2-7, the V gene TRBV4-3; 10 bases map to TRBD2. CDR3 length: 16 amino acids. Per the germline V gene, CDR1 is LGHNA and CDR2 is YSLEER. V was pared by 0 bases and J by 2 bases, with 4 bases of the junction left unmatched. CDR3 DNA: TGCGCCAGCAGCCAAGAGCTAGCGGGAGATGCCTACGAGCAGTACTTC. Its protein product is CASSQELAGDAYEQYF.

This clone was seen just once. This chain uses TRBV5-4 with TRBJ2-1; D gene uncertain. V was pared by 3 bases and J by 8 bases, with 9 bases between. Germline CDR1 and CDR2: SGHNT and YYREEE (reference sequence). The CDR3 contains 12 residues. In nucleotides, the CDR3 is TGTGCCAGCAGCTCCACAGTGGATGAGCAGTTCTTC. Residues: CASSSTVDEQFF.

The chain uses TRBV5-4 and TRBJ1-1; no reliable D call. This CDR3 region has 14 residues. V was trimmed by 4 bases and J by 5 bases, leaving 15 bases between them. CDR1 SGHNT and CDR2 YYREEE come from the germline V gene (reference sequence). CDR3 nucleotide sequence: TGTGCCAGCAGCAGTATGAGGACGGGGACTGAAGCTTTCTTT. Its protein product is CASSSMRTGTEAFF.

The chain joins TRBV9 to TRBJ1-6; possible D gene TRBD1, 5 bases. The CDR3 covers 15 residues. Germline loops: CDR1 SGDLS, CDR2 YYNGEE. Trimming took off 1 base at V and 14 bases at J, with 19 bases between the two ends. In DNA form, the CDR3 reads TGTGCCAGCAGCGTAAACGGTCAGGGCGGTATGGCCCTCCACTTT. Translating it yields CASSVNGQGGMALHF.

The chain employs TRBV6-5 and TRBJ2-3, with 7 bases lining up with TRBD1. Germline values: CDR1 MNHEY, CDR2 SVGAGI. The CDR3 consists of 15 residues. The V gene end was trimmed by 10 bases and the J gene end by 3 bases; junction bases not matched to a gene: 13. CDR3 bases: TGTGCCACCCGCCACGACAGGGCGAGAACAGATACGCAGTATTTT. Translation gives CATRHDRARTDTQYF.

The chain carries TRBV7-2 and TRBJ1-6, with TRBD1 as a possible D gene (5 bases). Trimming took 1 base from V and 5 from J, leaving 9 bases between them. CDR3 length equals 15 residues. Germline assignment: CDR1 SGHTA and CDR2 FQGNSA. The CDR3, as DNA: TGTGCCAGCAGCTTAGATTCAGGGAATAATTCACCCCTCCACTTT. This gives the protein CASSLDSGNNSPLHF.

The chain employs TRBV6-5 and TRBJ2-7; D may be TRBD1 (5 bases). Looked up from germline, CDR1 is MNHEY and CDR2 is SVGAGI. With 4 bases removed from V and 3 bases from J, the gap between germline ends came to 13 bases. CDR3 length: 14 amino acids. CDR3 amino acids: CASSSPRANYEQYF. DNA for the CDR3: TGTGCCAGCAGTTCCCCCAGGGCAAACTACGAGCAGTACTTC.

V and J are TRBV5-4 and TRBJ1-6, with D tentatively TRBD1 (5 bases). There are 15 residues in the CDR3. V lost 7 bases to trimming and J lost 2 bases, with 13 bases between them. Per germline, CDR1 SGHNT and CDR2 YYREEE (reference sequence). CDR3 in amino acids: CASSPGQTYNSPLHF. The CDR3 coding sequence is TGTGCCAGCTCCCCCGGACAAACCTATAATTCACCCCTCCACTTT.

This clone was seen once. J is TRBJ1-1 and V is TRBV7-9; a weak D match, TRBD1 (6 bases). The CDR3 has 16 amino acids. From germline, CDR1 is SEHNR and CDR2 FQNEAQ (reference sequence). Trimming cost V 0 bases and J 1 base, with 12 bases left between them. The CDR3 is CASSLADRSRNTEAFF. The CDR3 nucleotides read TGTGCCAGCAGCTTAGCGGACAGAAGTCGGAACACTGAAGCTTTCTTT.

In its sample, this clone was seen once. The gene calls are TRBV7-2 and TRBJ1-6; D is unclear. The CDR3 consists of 14 residues. V was pared by 1 base and J by 8 bases, with 9 bases between. The germline V gene has CDR1 SGHTA and CDR2 FQGNSA. CDR3 bases: TGTGCCAGCAGCTTAGTCGGGAGGTATTCACCCCTCCACTTT. This codes for CASSLVGRYSPLHF.